Listed here are 15 T cell receptor beta chains from one sample, sequenced in a study of CD8 T cells in Susac syndrome. The RNA input was roughly 0.5 to 1 ug, and it was reverse transcribed with random hexamers. TCRdb reprocessed the immunoSEQ multiplex PCR reads with MiXCR, giving one entry per CDR3 protein. The table shows under 150,000 distinct CDR3 sequences, with over 75% occurring only once. Sequences were obtained from CD8+ T cells from PBMCs. The receptors were gathered from a human donor with multiple sclerosis.

The V gene is TRBV29-1, the J gene TRBJ2-2; D might be TRBD1 (6 bases). Between the trimmed V and J ends, which lost 8 bases and 4 bases, there was a span of 11 bases. Per germline, CDR1 SQVTM and CDR2 ANQGSEA. The length of the CDR3 is 12 residues. CDR3 sequence: CSYEGGTGELFF. The DNA of the CDR3 is TGCAGCTACGAAGGGGGCACCGGGGAGCTGTTTTTT.

The chain recombines TRBV7-3 with TRBJ2-3; D gene unclear. The germline gives CDR1 SGHTA, CDR2 FQGTGA. The V gene lost 2 bases and the J gene lost 0 bases, with 6 bases spanning the gap. There are 14 residues in the CDR3. The CDR3 protein is CASSLFGSTDTQYF. DNA of the CDR3: TGTGCCAGCAGCTTATTTGGCAGCACAGATACGCAGTATTTT.

The V and J genes are TRBV10-3 and TRBJ1-1; weak D call: TRBD1 (5 bases). Germline CDR1 ENHRY, CDR2 SYGVKD. The V end lost 1 base, the J end lost 9 bases, and 18 bases lay between the germline ends. The CDR3 is made up of 15 amino acids. CDR3 coding DNA: TGTGCCATCAGTGAGTGGGAAAGTGGGGCCGGAAAAGCTTTCTTT. This sequence encodes CAISEWESGAGKAFF.

This clonotype appeared a single time. This chain links TRBV6-5 with TRBJ2-5; 7 bases fit TRBD2. This CDR3 is built from 13 residues. From germline, CDR1 is MNHEY and CDR2 SVGAGI. Germline trimming cut 3 bases from V and 7 bases from J; bases unmatched to any gene: 5. The CDR3 loop is CASSYVREGTQYF. CDR3 DNA sequence: TGTGCCAGCAGTTATGTTAGGGAGGGGACCCAGTACTTC.

Worth noting for this clonotype: At one of its ends the junction is not consistent with the germline gene, which may arise from a read error. This chain connects TRBV12-3 or TRBV12-4 to TRBJ1-6, with a weak D call TRBD1 (5 bases). There are 15 residues in the CDR3. CDR3 DNA: TGTGCCAGCAGCTTCCAGGGCTCCTTTAATTCACCCCTCCACTTT. It translates to CASSFQGSFNSPLHF.

The rearrangement joins TRBV15 to TRBJ2-1, with D maybe TRBD2 (6 bases). The V end was cut by 9 bases, the J end by 0 bases, with 12 bases between. This CDR3 contains 14 residues. Per germline, CDR1 LNHNV and CDR2 YYDKDF (reference sequence). The DNA for the CDR3 is TGTGCCACTTGGGACGGGAGCTCCTACAATGAGCAGTTCTTC. Its translation is CATWDGSSYNEQFF.

The V and J genes are TRBV4-1 and TRBJ1-6; perhaps TRBD1 as D (5 bases). The CDR3 extends over 16 amino acids. The ends were cut back, 0 bases at V and 7 bases at J, with 13 bases in the middle. Germline CDR1 MGHRA, CDR2 YSYEKL. The CDR3: CASSQEGQGGNSPLHF. Here the CDR3 DNA reads TGCGCCAGCAGCCAAGAGGGCCAGGGTGGCAATTCACCCCTCCACTTT.

This clonotype has only a few counts. This chain links TRBV29-1 with TRBJ2-2; D gene ambiguous. From germline, CDR1 is SQVTM and CDR2 ANQGSEA. V lost 3 bases and J 1 base, leaving 3 bases between the germline ends. The CDR3 runs 12 residues. CDR3 coding DNA: TGCAGCGTTGATAGGAACACCGGGGAGCTGTTTTTT. Translated: CSVDRNTGELFF.

This chain joins TRBV7-8 and TRBJ2-2; 11 bases align to TRBD2. Germline V gene lookup returns CDR1 SGHVS and CDR2 FQNEAQ. After removal of 5 bases from V and 6 bases from J, the junction contained 11 bases not matched to a gene. CDR3 length: 17 amino acids. The CDR3 region is CASSRLAGGPKPGELFF. In DNA, the CDR3 is TGTGCCAGCAGCCGTTTAGCGGGAGGGCCCAAACCCGGGGAGCTGTTTTTT.

This clonotype was seen only once. The V gene is TRBV19, the J gene TRBJ2-2; D is ambiguous. Trimming took 8 bases from V and 6 from J, leaving 7 bases between them. The CDR3 sequence is 11 residues long. The germline V gene has CDR1 LNHDA and CDR2 SQIVND (reference sequence). The CDR3 sequence is CASVKAGELFF. CDR3 DNA: TGTGCCAGTGTGAAGGCCGGGGAGCTGTTTTTT. The full variable domain, its missing parts supplied by reference TRBV19 and TRBJ2-2, is DGGITQSPKYLFRKEGQNVTLSCEQNLNHDAMYWYRQDPGQGLRLIYYSQIVNDFQKGDIAEGYSVSREKKESFPLTVTSAQKNPTAFYLCASVKAGELFFGEGSRLTVL.

The rearrangement joins TRBV3-1 to TRBJ2-1, with 8 bases aligning to TRBD2. There are 16 residues in the CDR3. J gave up 7 bases and V 4 bases, and 12 bases lay outside the gene matches. Germline-derived CDR1 and CDR2 are LGHDT and YNNKEL (reference sequence). CDR3 bases: TGTGCCAGCAGCCTCCCGCTAGCGGGTCCTAGGAATGAGCAGTTCTTC. This sequence encodes CASSLPLAGPRNEQFF.

V and J are TRBV9 and TRBJ2-3; no clear D gene. Germline V lookup: CDR1 SGDLS, CDR2 YYNGEE. CDR3 length: 13 amino acids. The V end lost 0 bases, the J end lost 2 bases, and 4 bases lay between the germline ends. CDR3 sequence reads: CASSVAPTDTQYF. DNA for the CDR3: TGTGCCAGCAGCGTAGCCCCCACAGATACGCAGTATTTT.

The chain has TRBV5-1 and TRBJ2-1, with D unclear. Between the trimmed V and J ends, which lost 0 bases and 7 bases, there was a span of 8 bases. Germline V CDR1 and CDR2: SGHRS, YFSETQ. This CDR3 is built from 13 residues. CDR3 in DNA: TGCGCCAGCAGCTTGGCATATGGGAATGAGCAGTTCTTC. Translating gives CASSLAYGNEQFF.

The chain recombines TRBV14 with TRBJ1-1; D uncertain. V was trimmed by 7 bases and J by 6 bases, leaving 21 bases between them. Germline V lookup: CDR1 SGHDN, CDR2 FVKESK. The CDR3 covers 15 residues. CDR3 bases: TGTGCCAGCATCAAAACGGGCATCGGGAGTCCTGAAGCTTTCTTT. Protein: CASIKTGIGSPEAFF.

Here the CDR3 reads CASSSFLGQETQYF. As DNA, the CDR3 is TGTGCCAGCAGCTCGTTCCTAGGACAAGAGACCCAGTACTTC. The chain couples TRBV7-9 to TRBJ2-5, with D unresolved. The germline V gene encodes CDR1 SEHNR and CDR2 FQNEAQ (reference sequence). The CDR3 is made up of 14 amino acids. The V end lost 4 bases, the J end lost 2 bases, and 11 bases lay between the germline ends.